The sequence of this T cell receptor (beta chain) was determined in a study of response to subunit inactivated influenza vaccine. Trimming cost V 4 bases and J 4 bases, with 12 bases left between them. The germline CDR1 and CDR2 sequences are GTSNPN and SVGIG (reference sequence). CDR3 size: 13 residues. In its sample, this clonotype was seen a few times. Each CDR3 protein is one row after TCRdb ran MiXCR on the RT-PCR reads. The sample contains 600,000 to 850,000 distinct CDR3 sequences, 11% to 15% of which appear only once. The sequence was obtained from a man aged 45-60 years who received an inactivated influenza vaccine. The source material was PBMCs from blood, sampled 14 to 15 days before vaccination. The rearrangement joins TRBV30 to TRBJ2-3; no reliable D call. CDR3 residues: CAWMGNVADTQYF. The CDR3 DNA is TGTGCCTGGATGGGGAATGTGGCAGATACGCAGTATTTT.